Listed below are T cell receptor beta chains from one sample, sequenced in a study of blood T cell repertoires in COVID-19. Clones were read by immunoSEQ multiplex PCR, and TCRdb kept only the in-frame ones, dropping some. The sample holds about 400,000 clones; about 88% are singletons and the top ten take almost 3%. The sequencing input was PBMCs or T cells enriched from blood (not recorded which). The receptors originated from a woman younger than 45 who had recovered from COVID-19. Both conserved end residues are part of each CDR3. D genes are given only for firm matches. Some rows mark clone size as missing; the rest say once, few, many or name a class of expanded clone.

V gene	D gene	J gene	clone size	CDR3 DNA	CDR3 protein
TRBV5-6	TRBD2	TRBJ2-3	NA	TGTGCCAGCAGCTTGGAGGGACTAGCGGGGGCCAGCACAGATACGCAGTATTTT	CASSLEGLAGASTDTQYF
TRBV11-2	NA	TRBJ2-7	NA	TGTGCCAGCAGCTCATGGGACACCGTCTCCTACGAGCAGTACTTC	CASSSWDTVSYEQYF
TRBV3-1/TRBV3-2	TRBD2	TRBJ2-1	NA	TGTGCCAGCAGCTCCACCCTCACTAGCGGGGCCTACAATGAGCAGTTCTTC	CASSSTLTSGAYNEQFF
TRBV7-9	NA	TRBJ2-1	NA	TGTGCCAGCAGCTTAGCGCCGACTGGGGGGAATGAGCAGTTCTTC	CASSLAPTGGNEQFF
TRBV7-8	NA	TRBJ2-7	NA	TGTGCCAGCAGCACCGGACAGACTCCTACCTACGAGCAGTACTTC	CASSTGQTPTYEQYF
TRBV18	TRBD1	TRBJ2-2	NA	TGTGCCAGCTCACCGCCGGGACAGGCTTCGAACACCGGGGAGCTGTTTTTT	CASSPPGQASNTGELFF
TRBV15	NA	TRBJ2-4	NA	TGTGCCACCCGCGGGGCAGGGACCAACATTCAGTACTTC	CATRGAGTNIQYF
TRBV29-1	NA	TRBJ2-5	NA	TGCAGCGTTGAGGACGCCCGACAGGAGACCCAGTACTTC	CSVEDARQETQYF
TRBV15	NA	TRBJ1-1	NA	TGTGCCACCAGGCGACAGTATTCGAACACTGAAGCTTTCTTT	CATRRQYSNTEAFF
TRBV7-2	NA	TRBJ1-2	NA	TGTGCCAGCAGCTTATCTCAGGGGCGCGGAGCAGGCTACACCTTC	CASSLSQGRGAGYTF
TRBV7-2	TRBD2	TRBJ2-7	NA	TGTGCCAGCAGCACGGGACTAGCGGGAAACGAGCAGTACTTC	CASSTGLAGNEQYF
TRBV15	NA	TRBJ2-2	NA	TGTGCCACCACCGCTTCATTAGGAGGGGGCCTCACCGGGGAGCTGTTTTTT	CATTASLGGGLTGELFF
TRBV9	NA	TRBJ1-2	NA	TGTGCCAGCAGCGTAGGGACAGATCAAAACTATGGCTACACCTTC	CASSVGTDQNYGYTF
TRBV2	TRBD1	TRBJ1-2	NA	TGTGCCAGCAGTGAGCCCGTCATGCGAGAGGGGGCGAATGGCTACACCTTC	CASSEPVMREGANGYTF
TRBV9	NA	TRBJ1-5	NA	TGTGCCAGCAGCCTAAATCTGGGAGAAGGTCAGCCCCAGCATTTT	CASSLNLGEGQPQHF
TRBV14	NA	TRBJ2-7	NA	TGTGCCAGCAGCCACCAAGGCGCTAGCGTAACCTACGAGCAGTACTTC	CASSHQGASVTYEQYF
TRBV9	TRBD2	TRBJ2-1	once	TGTGCCAGCAGCGCTAGCGGGGGGTACAATGAGCAGTTCTTC	CASSASGGYNEQFF
TRBV18	NA	TRBJ1-6	NA	TGTGCCAGCTCACCAAGCCAGGGAGGTTCACCCCTCCACTTT	CASSPSQGGSPLHF
TRBV11-2	NA	TRBJ2-7	NA	TGTGCCAGCAGCTTAGATGCGGGGTCCAACTACGAGCAGTACTTC	CASSLDAGSNYEQYF
TRBV12-5	NA	TRBJ2-5	NA	TGTGCTAGTGGCCTTAGGGACTCCCAGTACTTC	CASGLRDSQYF
TRBV6-1	NA	TRBJ2-1	NA	TGTGCCAGCAGTGAGTCAGGGTTCTACAATGAGCAGTTCTTC	CASSESGFYNEQFF
TRBV5-1	NA	TRBJ2-7	NA	TGCGCCAGCAGCTCGGCCCCACAGGATAACGAGCAGTACTTC	CASSSAPQDNEQYF